This T cell receptor beta chain is drawn from a study of blood T cell repertoires in COVID-19. Clones were read by immunoSEQ multiplex PCR, and TCRdb kept only the in-frame ones, dropping some. The table shows about 250,000 clones, with about 89% occurring only once. This CDR3 spans 16 amino acids. Looked up from germline, CDR1 is MNHEY and CDR2 is SVGAGI. The V gene end was trimmed by 4 bases and the J gene end by 4 bases; junction bases not matched to a gene: 11. This sequence originates from an older woman who had recovered from COVID-19. Input material: peripheral blood. J is TRBJ2-7 and V is TRBV6-5, with 9 bases identical to TRBD1. CDR3 DNA: TGTGCCAGCAGTTTTCGGGGAGACAGGGGGTCTTACGAGCAGTACTTC. It is translated as CASSFRGDRGSYEQYF.